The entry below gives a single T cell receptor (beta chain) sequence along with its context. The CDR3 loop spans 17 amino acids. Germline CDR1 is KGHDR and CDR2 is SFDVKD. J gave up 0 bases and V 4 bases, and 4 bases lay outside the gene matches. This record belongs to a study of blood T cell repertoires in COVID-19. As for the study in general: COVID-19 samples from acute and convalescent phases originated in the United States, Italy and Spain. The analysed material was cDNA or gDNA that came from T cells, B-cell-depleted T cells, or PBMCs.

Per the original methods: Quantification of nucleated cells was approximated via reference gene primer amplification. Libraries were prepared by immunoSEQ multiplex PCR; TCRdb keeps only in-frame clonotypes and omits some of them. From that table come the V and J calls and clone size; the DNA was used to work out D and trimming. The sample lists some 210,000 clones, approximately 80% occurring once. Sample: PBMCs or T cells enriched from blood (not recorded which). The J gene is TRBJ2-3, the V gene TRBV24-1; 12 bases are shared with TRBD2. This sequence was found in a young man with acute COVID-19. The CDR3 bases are TGTGCCACCAGTGACTGGACTAGCGGGGCGAGCACAGATACGCAGTATTTT. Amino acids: CATSDWTSGASTDTQYF.